This is a list of T cell receptor beta chains from one sample in a study of T cells in Graves' hyperthyroidism and ophthalmopathy. One entry per CDR3 protein, called by TCRdb with MiXCR from the multiplex PCR reads. The table records around 700,000 distinct CDR3 sequences, 35% of them present only once. Sequencing was done on a sample of blood. Source of these receptors: a woman aged 40 to 55 with Graves' hyperthyroidism. CDR3s leave out the opening cysteine and the closing phenylalanine or tryptophan. The order of the fields is V gene, CDR3 length, J gene, CDR3 protein.

v_gene: TRBV19
len: 14
j_gene: TRBJ1-1
CDR3aa: ASSAYRSDRNTEAF

v_gene: TRBV7-8
len: 15
j_gene: TRBJ1-2
CDR3aa: ASSLIRGVRPNYGYT

v_gene: TRBV6-1
len: 14
j_gene: TRBJ1-6
CDR3aa: ASSPQASSYNSPLH

v_gene: TRBV6-6
len: 18
j_gene: TRBJ1-5
CDR3aa: ASSYSSPGKITSRNQPQH

v_gene: TRBV25-1
len: 12
j_gene: TRBJ1-2
CDR3aa: ASTTVGPLFGYT

v_gene: TRBV7-9
len: 12
j_gene: TRBJ1-4
CDR3aa: ASSLGHQRGELF

v_gene: TRBV29-1
len: 10
j_gene: TRBJ2-5
CDR3aa: SPGHSQETQY

v_gene: TRBV7-3
len: 13
j_gene: TRBJ1-1
CDR3aa: ASSLTPGGPSEAF

v_gene: TRBV19
len: 13
j_gene: TRBJ2-1
CDR3aa: ASIRAGEGYNEQF

v_gene: TRBV20-1
len: 17
j_gene: TRBJ1-3
CDR3aa: SARDKRGTEPHAGNTIY

v_gene: TRBV6-2/TRBV6-3
len: 13
j_gene: TRBJ1-1
CDR3aa: ASSVWGVGNTEAF

v_gene: TRBV20-1
len: 11
j_gene: TRBJ1-2
CDR3aa: SANHRGPYGYT

v_gene: TRBV9
len: 9
j_gene: TRBJ1-2
CDR3aa: ASRGFGGYT

v_gene: TRBV25-1
len: 11
j_gene: TRBJ2-7
CDR3aa: ASRRDRGYEQY

v_gene: TRBV4-1
len: 13
j_gene: TRBJ1-2
CDR3aa: ASSPTPGEDYGYT

v_gene: TRBV11-3
len: 12
j_gene: TRBJ1-1
CDR3aa: ASSLNEGRAEAL

v_gene: TRBV6-1
len: 16
j_gene: TRBJ1-1
CDR3aa: ASSPLNPDRGRGTEAF

v_gene: TRBV19
len: 13
j_gene: TRBJ1-5
CDR3aa: ASSVRDRVNQPQH

v_gene: TRBV12-3/TRBV12-4
len: 12
j_gene: TRBJ2-7
CDR3aa: ASSSGQGAGEQY

v_gene: TRBV10-3
len: 11
j_gene: TRBJ2-6
CDR3aa: AISESGGNTEA

v_gene: TRBV7-2
len: 16
j_gene: TRBJ2-2
CDR3aa: ASSFRRGGIASTGELF

v_gene: TRBV14
len: 11
j_gene: TRBJ1-1
CDR3aa: ASSPTYGIEAF

v_gene: TRBV5-8
len: 12
j_gene: TRBJ2-7
CDR3aa: ASQFQGVTYEQY